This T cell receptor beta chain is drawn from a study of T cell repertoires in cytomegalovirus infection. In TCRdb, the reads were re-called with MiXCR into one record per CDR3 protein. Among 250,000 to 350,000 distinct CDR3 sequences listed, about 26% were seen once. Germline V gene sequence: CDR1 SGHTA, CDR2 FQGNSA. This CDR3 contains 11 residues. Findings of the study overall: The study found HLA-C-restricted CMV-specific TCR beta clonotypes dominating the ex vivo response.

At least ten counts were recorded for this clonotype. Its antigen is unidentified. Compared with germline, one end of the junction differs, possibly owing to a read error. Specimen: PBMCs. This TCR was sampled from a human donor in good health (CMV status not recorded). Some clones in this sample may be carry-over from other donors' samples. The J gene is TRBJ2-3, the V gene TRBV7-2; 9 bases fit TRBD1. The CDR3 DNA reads TGTGCCAGCAGCTCGCTACAGGGGGCGAATTTT. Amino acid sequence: CASSSLQGANF.